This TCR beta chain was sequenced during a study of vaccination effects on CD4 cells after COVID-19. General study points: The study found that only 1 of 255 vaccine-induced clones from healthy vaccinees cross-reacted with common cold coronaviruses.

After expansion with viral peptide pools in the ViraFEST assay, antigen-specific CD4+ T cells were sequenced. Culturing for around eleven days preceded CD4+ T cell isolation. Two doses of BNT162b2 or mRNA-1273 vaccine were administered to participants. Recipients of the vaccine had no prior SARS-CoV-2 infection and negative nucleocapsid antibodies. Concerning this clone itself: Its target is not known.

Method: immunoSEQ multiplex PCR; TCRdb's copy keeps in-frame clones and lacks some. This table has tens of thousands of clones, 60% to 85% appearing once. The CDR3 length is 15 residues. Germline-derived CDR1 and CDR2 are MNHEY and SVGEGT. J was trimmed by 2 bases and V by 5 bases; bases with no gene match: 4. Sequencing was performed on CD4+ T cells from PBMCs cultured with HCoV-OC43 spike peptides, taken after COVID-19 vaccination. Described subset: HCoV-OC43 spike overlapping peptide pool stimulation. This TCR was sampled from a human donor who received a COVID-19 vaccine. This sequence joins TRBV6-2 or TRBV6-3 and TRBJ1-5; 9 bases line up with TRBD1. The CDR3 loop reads CASSRQGVRNQPQHF. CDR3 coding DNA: TGTGCCAGCAGTCGACAGGGGGTCCGCAATCAGCCCCAGCATTTT.